This is a list of T cell receptor beta chains from one sample in a study of blood T cells in healthy people across ages. Each CDR3 protein is one row after TCRdb ran MiXCR on the 5' RACE reads. The table lists around 800,000 distinct CDR3 sequences, about 46% of them singletons. The sequencing input was blood. These receptors all stem from a man at least 80 years old in good health. The CDR3 runs from the conserved cysteine through the conserved F or W. A D gene is named only where the DNA matches it firmly. A row's size may be missing; if present it is once, few, many or a size class.

abundance: NA; v_gene: TRBV28; d_gene: NA; j_gene: TRBJ2-1; CDR3aa: CASRHDVGEQFF; CDR3nt: TGTGCCAGCAGACACGACGTCGGTGAGCAGTTCTTC
abundance: NA; v_gene: TRBV3-1; d_gene: TRBD2; j_gene: TRBJ2-3; CDR3aa: CASSQDRVAGGLADTQYF; CDR3nt: TGTGCCAGCAGCCAGGATCGAGTAGCGGGAGGGCTAGCAGATACGCAGTATTTT
abundance: NA; v_gene: TRBV29-1; d_gene: TRBD2; j_gene: TRBJ2-1; CDR3aa: CSVEDPGWTSGRESSYNEQFF; CDR3nt: TGCAGCGTTGAAGATCCCGGTTGGACTAGCGGGAGGGAAAGCTCCTACAATGAGCAGTTCTTC
abundance: once; v_gene: TRBV4-1; d_gene: NA; j_gene: TRBJ2-2; CDR3aa: CTSSQVRAPGPGELFF; CDR3nt: TGCACCAGCAGCCAAGTCCGAGCCCCAGGGCCCGGGGAGCTGTTTTTT
abundance: few; v_gene: TRBV20-1; d_gene: NA; j_gene: TRBJ2-2; CDR3aa: CSARAPINTGELFF; CDR3nt: TGCAGTGCTAGAGCGCCAATTAACACCGGGGAGCTGTTTTTT
abundance: NA; v_gene: TRBV28; d_gene: TRBD2; j_gene: TRBJ2-2; CDR3aa: CASRLAGGPLAGELFF; CDR3nt: TGTGCCAGCAGGCTAGCGGGAGGGCCTCTGGCCGGGGAGCTGTTTTTT
abundance: NA; v_gene: TRBV19; d_gene: NA; j_gene: TRBJ2-3; CDR3aa: CASSIWGADTQYF; CDR3nt: TGTGCCAGTAGTATTTGGGGCGCAGATACGCAGTATTTT
abundance: once; v_gene: TRBV10-1; d_gene: NA; j_gene: TRBJ2-7; CDR3aa: CATKGLGSAYEQYF; CDR3nt: TGCGCCACCAAAGGGTTGGGCAGCGCCTACGAGCAGTACTTC
abundance: NA; v_gene: TRBV9; d_gene: NA; j_gene: TRBJ1-1; CDR3aa: CASSRKGGQNTEAFF; CDR3nt: TGTGCCAGCAGCCGCAAGGGGGGGCAGAACACTGAAGCTTTCTTT
abundance: NA; v_gene: TRBV10-3; d_gene: NA; j_gene: TRBJ2-5; CDR3aa: CAITSGYQETQYF; CDR3nt: TGTGCCATCACCAGCGGTTACCAAGAGACCCAGTACTTC
abundance: NA; v_gene: TRBV21-1; d_gene: NA; j_gene: TRBJ2-1; CDR3aa: CASSKALRRDSYNEQFF; CDR3nt: TGTGCCAGCAGCAAAGCGCTAAGACGCGACTCCTACAATGAGCAGTTCTTC
abundance: NA; v_gene: TRBV28; d_gene: TRBD2; j_gene: TRBJ2-5; CDR3aa: CASSDWGGETQYF; CDR3nt: TGTGCCAGCAGTGACTGGGGGGGGGAGACCCAGTACTTC
abundance: NA; v_gene: TRBV5-1; d_gene: TRBD1; j_gene: TRBJ2-3; CDR3aa: CASSLASGTGGTDTQYF; CDR3nt: TGCGCCAGCAGCTTGGCCAGCGGGACAGGGGGGACAGATACGCAGTATTTT
abundance: NA; v_gene: TRBV28; d_gene: TRBD1; j_gene: TRBJ2-7; CDR3aa: CASSKPGQTYEQYF; CDR3nt: TGTGCCAGCAGTAAACCGGGACAGACCTACGAGCAGTACTTC
abundance: NA; v_gene: TRBV7-9; d_gene: TRBD2; j_gene: TRBJ2-7; CDR3aa: CASSSSGRGSYEQYF; CDR3nt: TGTGCCAGCAGCTCGAGCGGGAGGGGTTCCTACGAGCAGTACTTC
abundance: NA; v_gene: TRBV20-1; d_gene: NA; j_gene: TRBJ1-1; CDR3aa: CSATRRVNTEAFF; CDR3nt: TGCAGTGCCACTCGTCGAGTGAACACTGAAGCTTTCTTT
abundance: few; v_gene: TRBV5-1; d_gene: NA; j_gene: TRBJ2-1; CDR3aa: CASSLGYSGLDNEQFF; CDR3nt: TGCGCCAGCAGCTTGGGGTACTCGGGACTTGACAATGAGCAGTTCTTC
abundance: few; v_gene: TRBV7-2; d_gene: NA; j_gene: TRBJ2-7; CDR3aa: CASSMILVYEQYF; CDR3nt: TGTGCCAGCAGCATGATCCTAGTGTACGAGCAGTACTTC
abundance: NA; v_gene: TRBV7-2; d_gene: TRBD1; j_gene: TRBJ1-4; CDR3aa: CASSPRTGSNEKLFF; CDR3nt: TGTGCCAGCAGCCCCCGGACAGGTTCTAATGAAAAACTGTTTTTT
abundance: NA; v_gene: TRBV27; d_gene: TRBD1; j_gene: TRBJ1-1; CDR3aa: CASSPGGPAAEAFF; CDR3nt: TGTGCCAGCAGTCCAGGGGGACCGGCCGCTGAAGCTTTCTTT
abundance: few; v_gene: TRBV7-2; d_gene: NA; j_gene: TRBJ1-2; CDR3aa: CASSLTPEGLGGYTF; CDR3nt: TGTGCCAGCAGCTTGACACCCGAGGGTTTGGGTGGCTACACCTTC
abundance: NA; v_gene: TRBV20-1; d_gene: NA; j_gene: TRBJ2-3; CDR3aa: CSAMRSRDTQYF; CDR3nt: TGCAGTGCTATGCGGTCAAGGGATACGCAGTATTTT
abundance: few; v_gene: TRBV12-3/TRBV12-4; d_gene: TRBD1; j_gene: TRBJ2-7; CDR3aa: CASSHSTGNPRDEQYF; CDR3nt: TGTGCCAGCAGCCATTCGACAGGGAACCCGCGGGACGAGCAGTACTTC
abundance: many; v_gene: TRBV7-2; d_gene: TRBD2; j_gene: TRBJ2-1; CDR3aa: CASSSRTSGIGNEQFF; CDR3nt: TGTGCCAGCAGCTCCCGGACTAGCGGGATTGGTAATGAGCAGTTCTTC
abundance: few; v_gene: TRBV6-5; d_gene: NA; j_gene: TRBJ1-2; CDR3aa: CASSRIDTRYGYTF; CDR3nt: TGTGCCAGCAGTAGAATCGACACGCGTTATGGCTACACCTTC
abundance: NA; v_gene: TRBV7-3; d_gene: TRBD1; j_gene: TRBJ2-1; CDR3aa: CASSPRDRVANEQFF; CDR3nt: TGTGCCAGCAGCCCCCGGGACAGGGTGGCCAATGAGCAGTTCTTC
abundance: NA; v_gene: TRBV20-1; d_gene: NA; j_gene: TRBJ2-4; CDR3aa: CSASDGNIQYF; CDR3nt: TGCAGTGCTAGTGATGGAAACATTCAGTACTTC
abundance: NA; v_gene: TRBV5-1; d_gene: TRBD2; j_gene: TRBJ2-1; CDR3aa: CASSIPSGSNEQFF; CDR3nt: TGCGCCAGCAGTATCCCTAGCGGGAGCAATGAGCAGTTCTTC
abundance: NA; v_gene: TRBV27; d_gene: NA; j_gene: TRBJ2-2; CDR3aa: CASSLWTPNTGELFF; CDR3nt: TGTGCCAGCAGTTTATGGACTCCTAACACCGGGGAGCTGTTTTTT
abundance: NA; v_gene: TRBV3-1; d_gene: TRBD2; j_gene: TRBJ2-4; CDR3aa: CASSQGTSGPKNIQYF; CDR3nt: TGTGCCAGCAGCCAAGGGACTAGCGGGCCCAAAAACATTCAGTACTTC